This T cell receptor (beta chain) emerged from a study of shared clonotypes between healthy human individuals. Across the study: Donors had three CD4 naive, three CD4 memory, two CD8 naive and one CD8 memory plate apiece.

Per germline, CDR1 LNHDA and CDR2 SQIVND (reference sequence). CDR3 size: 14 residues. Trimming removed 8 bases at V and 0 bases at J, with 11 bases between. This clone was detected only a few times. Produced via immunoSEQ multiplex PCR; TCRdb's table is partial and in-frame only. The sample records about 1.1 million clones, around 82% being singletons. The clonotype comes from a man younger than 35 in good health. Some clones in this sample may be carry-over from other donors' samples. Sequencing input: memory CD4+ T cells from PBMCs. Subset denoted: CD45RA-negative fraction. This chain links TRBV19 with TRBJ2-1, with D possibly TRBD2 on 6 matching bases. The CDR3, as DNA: TGTGCCAGTTGGGACTCGAGCTCCTACAATGAGCAGTTCTTC. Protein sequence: CASWDSSSYNEQFF.